This TCR beta chain was documented in a study of regulatory T cells in long-lasting Graves disease. There are 15 residues in the CDR3. V lost 1 base to trimming and J lost 3 bases, with 16 bases between them. The germline V gene encodes CDR1 DFQATT and CDR2 SNEGSKA (reference sequence). The time point was: newly diagnosed GD, antithyroid drugs for less than 3 months. Scientists built the TCR library using RNA that was extracted from PBMCs. General study findings and limits: Thyroid tissue went unstudied; only peripheral blood was examined.

This clonotype was seen a handful of times. Its antigen is undetermined. Researchers made TCR beta libraries by using iRepertoire HTBI primers and running Arm-PCR on CDR3 regions. TCRdb processed the multiplex PCR reads anew with MiXCR; each CDR3 protein has one entry. The sample shows 380,000 or so distinct CDR3 sequences, about 16% of them seen only once. These sequences were also reported in another study, on T cells in Graves' hyperthyroidism and ophthalmopathy. According to that study: Uncontrolled infection, other autoimmune disease, pregnancy or lactation led to exclusion. Diagnoses rested on clinical symptoms, serum thyroxine and TRAb, thyroid ultrasound and orbital computed tomography. Appearing also in blood were most of the thyroid clonotypes expanded above 0.001.

This receptor was obtained from a woman under 30 with Graves disease. The source was peripheral blood mononuclear cells (PBMCs), collected at new diagnosis, from a patient treated with antithyroid drugs. The chain employs TRBV20-1 and TRBJ2-7; D ambiguous. The CDR3 region has the DNA TGCAGTGCTAGAGGTGGCCTTGAAAAGGGCTACGAGCAGTACTTC. This codes for CSARGGLEKGYEQYF.